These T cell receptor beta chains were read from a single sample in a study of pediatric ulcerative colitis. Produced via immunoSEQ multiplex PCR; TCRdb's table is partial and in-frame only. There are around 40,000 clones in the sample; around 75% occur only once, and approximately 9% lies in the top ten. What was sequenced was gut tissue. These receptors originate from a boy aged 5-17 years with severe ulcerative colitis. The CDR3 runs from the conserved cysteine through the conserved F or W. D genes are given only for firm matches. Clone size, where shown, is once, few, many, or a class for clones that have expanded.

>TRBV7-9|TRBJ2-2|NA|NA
CASSFQGGENTGELFF
TGTGCCAGCAGCTTCCAGGGAGGAGAGAACACCGGGGAGCTGTTTTTT
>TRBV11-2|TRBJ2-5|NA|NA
CASRWSYLVETQYF
TGTGCCAGCAGATGGTCGTATCTCGTGGAGACCCAGTACTTC
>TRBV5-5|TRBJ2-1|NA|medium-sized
CASSLQLGSYNEQFF
TGTGCCAGCAGCTTGCAACTAGGCTCCTACAATGAGCAGTTCTTC
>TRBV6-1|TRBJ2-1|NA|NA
CASSENSYNEQFF
TGTGCCAGCAGTGAAAACAGCTACAATGAGCAGTTCTTC
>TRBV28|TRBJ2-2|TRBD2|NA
CASSRTSGWTGELFF
TGTGCCAGCAGTAGGACTAGCGGGTGGACCGGGGAGCTGTTTTTT
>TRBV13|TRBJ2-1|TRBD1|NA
CASSFPGQGWKFF
TGTGCCAGCAGCTTTCCGGGACAGGGTTGGAAGTTCTTC
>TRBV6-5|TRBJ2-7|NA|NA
CASSGGPYEQYF
TGTGCCAGCAGCGGGGGCCCCTACGAGCAGTACTTC
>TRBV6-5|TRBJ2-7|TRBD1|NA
CASRQGWTDSYEQYF
TGTGCCAGCAGACAGGGGTGGACAGACTCCTACGAGCAGTACTTC
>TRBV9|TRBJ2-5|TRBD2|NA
CASSVMGEGETQYF
TGTGCCAGCAGCGTCATGGGGGAGGGAGAGACCCAGTACTTC
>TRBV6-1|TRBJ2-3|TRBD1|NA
CATTPGQALTDTQYF
TGTGCCACCACCCCGGGACAGGCACTAACAGATACGCAGTATTTT
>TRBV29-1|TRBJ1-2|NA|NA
CSVPFGRGGGRKLPNHYGYTF
TGCAGCGTCCCCTTTGGCCGAGGAGGGGGGAGGAAATTGCCGAACCACTATGGCTACACCTTC
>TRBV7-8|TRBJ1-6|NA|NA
CASSPRDGSNSPLHF
TGTGCCAGCAGCCCCCGGGACGGATCCAATTCACCCCTCCACTTT
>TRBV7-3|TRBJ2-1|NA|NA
CASSPNTGSGEQFF
TGTGCCAGCAGCCCCAATACGGGTTCAGGGGAGCAGTTCTTC
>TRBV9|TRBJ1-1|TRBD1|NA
CASSGSGTEAAFF
TGTGCCAGCAGCGGTTCCGGGACAGAGGCCGCTTTCTTT
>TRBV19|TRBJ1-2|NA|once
CASTRQLNYGYTF
TGTGCCAGTACGAGACAGCTTAACTATGGCTACACCTTC
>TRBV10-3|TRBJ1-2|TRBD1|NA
CAISEEGGGYGYTF
TGTGCCATCAGTGAGGAAGGGGGCGGCTATGGCTACACCTTC
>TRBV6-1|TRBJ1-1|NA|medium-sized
CASSEFRATEAFF
TGTGCCAGCAGTGAATTTAGGGCCACTGAAGCTTTCTTT
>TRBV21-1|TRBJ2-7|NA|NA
CASSKVEGAPSYEQYF
TGTGCCAGCAGCAAAGTAGAGGGGGCGCCATCCTACGAGCAGTACTTC
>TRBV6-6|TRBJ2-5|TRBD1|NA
CASKTGEETQYF
TGTGCCAGCAAGACAGGGGAGGAGACCCAGTACTTC
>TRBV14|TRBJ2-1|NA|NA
CASSLRQVPYNEQFF
TGTGCCAGCAGCCTAAGGCAGGTTCCCTACAATGAGCAGTTCTTC
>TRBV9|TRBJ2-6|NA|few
CASSAGNSGANVLTF
TGTGCCAGCAGCGCAGGGAACTCTGGGGCCAACGTCCTGACTTTC
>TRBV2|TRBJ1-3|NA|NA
CASRASGAGGNTIYF
TGTGCCAGCAGGGCCTCGGGGGCTGGAGGAAACACCATATATTTT
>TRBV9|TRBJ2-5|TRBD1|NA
CASSPGTGQETQYF
TGTGCCAGCAGCCCTGGGACAGGACAAGAGACCCAGTACTTC
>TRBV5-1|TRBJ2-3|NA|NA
CASSSPTEYEDTDTQYF
TGCGCCAGCAGCTCACCGACAGAGTATGAGGACACAGATACGCAGTATTTT
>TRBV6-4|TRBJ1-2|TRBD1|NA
CASSELPGQGLDYGYTF
TGTGCCAGCAGTGAGCTTCCGGGACAGGGCTTAGACTATGGCTACACCTTC
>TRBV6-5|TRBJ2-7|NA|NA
CASSPPGVGKQYF
TGTGCCAGCAGCCCCCCCGGGGTGGGAAAGCAGTACTTC
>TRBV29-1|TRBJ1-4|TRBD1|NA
CSAEGQGYEKLFF
TGCAGCGCTGAGGGACAGGGGTATGAAAAACTGTTTTTT
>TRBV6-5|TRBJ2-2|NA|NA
CASSWNRVTGELFF
TGTGCCAGCAGTTGGAACAGGGTTACCGGGGAGCTGTTTTTT
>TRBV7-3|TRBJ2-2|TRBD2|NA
CASSSGTSTGELFF
TGTGCCAGCAGCTCCGGGACTAGCACCGGGGAGCTGTTTTTT
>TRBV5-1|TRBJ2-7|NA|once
CASSPGSSGGYYEQYF
TGCGCCAGCAGCCCCGGAAGTAGTGGGGGGTACTACGAGCAGTACTTC
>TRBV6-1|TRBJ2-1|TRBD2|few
CASSPGGGQPFF
TGTGCCAGCAGTCCGGGAGGAGGGCAGCCGTTCTTC
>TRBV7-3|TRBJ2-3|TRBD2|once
CASSLTPGLAGDTDTQYF
TGTGCCAGCAGCTTAACCCCGGGACTAGCGGGGGATACAGATACGCAGTATTTT
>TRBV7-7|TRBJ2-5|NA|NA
CASSVGSKETQYF
TGTGCCAGCAGCGTAGGATCTAAAGAGACCCAGTACTTC
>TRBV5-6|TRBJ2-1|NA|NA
CASSLGGAPLQFF
TGTGCCAGCAGCTTAGGGGGGGCACCATTGCAGTTCTTC
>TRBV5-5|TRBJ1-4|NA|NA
CASSLEGGKKLFF
TGTGCCAGCAGCTTGGAGGGAGGGAAAAAACTGTTTTTT
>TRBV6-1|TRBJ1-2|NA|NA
CASSAVGYGYTF
TGTGCCAGCAGCGCGGTGGGGTATGGCTACACCTTC
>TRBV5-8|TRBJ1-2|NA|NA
CASSWTALGTF
TGTGCCAGCAGCTGGACAGCCCTCGGCACCTTC
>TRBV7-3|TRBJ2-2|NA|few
CASRPEGGPRVGELFF
TGTGCCAGCAGGCCCGAGGGGGGGCCTCGAGTCGGGGAGCTGTTTTTT
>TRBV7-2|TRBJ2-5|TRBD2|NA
CASSFGAGEETQYF
TGTGCCAGCAGCTTCGGAGCGGGGGAAGAGACCCAGTACTTC
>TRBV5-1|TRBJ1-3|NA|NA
CASSLGTLGFGSGNTIYF
TGCGCCAGCAGCTTGGGTACCCTCGGATTCGGCTCTGGAAACACCATATATTTT
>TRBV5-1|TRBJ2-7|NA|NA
CASSLYDASSYEQYF
TGCGCCAGCAGCTTGTACGATGCAAGCTCCTACGAGCAGTACTTC
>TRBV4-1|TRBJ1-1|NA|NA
CASSQVMLGERSSTEAFF
TGCGCCAGCAGCCAAGTGATGCTAGGGGAGCGATCCTCCACTGAAGCTTTCTTT
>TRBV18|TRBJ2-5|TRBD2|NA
CASSPFPPLAGVLIRETQYF
TGTGCCAGCTCACCATTCCCCCCCCTAGCGGGGGTTTTGATCCGGGAGACCCAGTACTTC
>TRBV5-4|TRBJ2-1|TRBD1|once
CASSLTDRDSSYNEQFF
TGTGCCAGCAGCTTGACAGACCGGGACAGTTCCTACAATGAGCAGTTCTTC
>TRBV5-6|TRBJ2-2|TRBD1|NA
CASTLGTANTGELFF
TGTGCCAGCACCCTCGGGACAGCGAACACCGGGGAGCTGTTTTTT